The 32 T cell receptor beta chains listed next were all sequenced from one sample in a study of cytomegalovirus exposure and HLA in healthy donors listed by TCRdb under 2017. The protocol used for the library was the immunoSEQ multiplex PCR assay. For the multiplex PCR, a mixture combining 60 forward primers for TCR Vbeta segments and 13 reverse primers for TCR Jbeta segments was used. Not all clones reach the TCRdb copy of this immuneACCESS table, which keeps in-frame sequences only. Checked studies attribute under half of the gap to unresolved V genes and leave the rest unexplained. The sample yields 100,000 to 150,000 clones; around two thirds were counted once. 6.5% to 9% of the sample is taken by the ten largest. What was sequenced was PBMCs. These receptors came from a woman aged 40 to 50 in good health and CMV-seropositive.

CDR3 bases: TGCGCCAGCAGCTCGGCTAGCGGGCCAGAGGAGACCCAGTACTTC. Residues: CASSSASGPEETQYF. J is TRBJ2-5 and V is TRBV5-1; 8 bases fit TRBD2. This CDR3 contains 15 residues. V trimming: 3 bases; J trimming: 5 bases; junction bases outside the gene matches: 9. From germline, CDR1 is SGHRS and CDR2 YFSETQ.

V is TRBV7-9 and J is TRBJ1-5; D is unclear. The V and J ends lost 2 bases and 7 bases respectively, with 9 bases between them. CDR1 and CDR2 from the germline V gene are SEHNR and FQNEAQ (reference sequence). The CDR3 extends over 13 amino acids. CDR3 loop: CASSLWEGQPQHF. In DNA form, the CDR3 reads TGTGCCAGCAGCTTATGGGAGGGACAGCCCCAGCATTTT.

V is TRBV10-2 and J is TRBJ1-1; the match to TRBD1 covers 8 bases. The CDR3 runs 14 residues. J gave up 7 bases and V 7 bases, and 11 bases lay outside the gene matches. Germline CDR1 WSHSY, CDR2 SAAADI. The CDR3 DNA reads TGCGCCAGCACTGGACAGGGCGCCCTCGGTGAAGCTTTCTTT. This codes for CASTGQGALGEAFF.

This sequence joins TRBV11-3 and TRBJ1-1, with a tentative D call TRBD1 (5 bases). Germline CDR1 is SGHNT and CDR2 is YENEEA. This CDR3 spans 15 amino acids. The V gene lost 5 bases and the J gene lost 1 base, with 14 bases spanning the gap. In nucleotides, the CDR3 is TGTGCCAGCAGCCTAGGGCCAGGACAGAACACTGAAGCTTTCTTT. Amino acid sequence: CASSLGPGQNTEAFF.

The chain is built from TRBV7-9 and TRBJ2-7, with D maybe TRBD2 (6 bases). Trimming pared 5 bases from V and 3 bases from J, leaving 17 bases between. The CDR3 is 15 residues long. Germline V gene sequence: CDR1 SEHNR, CDR2 FQNEAQ (reference sequence). The CDR3 here is CASSPIGGLLYEQYF. For the CDR3, the DNA is TGTGCCAGCAGCCCCATTGGGGGACTCCTCTACGAGCAGTACTTC.

The V call is TRBV30, the J call TRBJ1-1; no clear D gene. The V and J ends lost 4 bases and 2 bases respectively, with 26 bases between them. The CDR3 is 18 amino acids. Germline values: CDR1 GTSNPN, CDR2 SVGIG (reference sequence). CDR3 in amino acids: CAWTATPGSHRINTEAFF. Here the CDR3 DNA reads TGTGCCTGGACCGCCACCCCTGGGAGTCACAGAATTAACACTGAAGCTTTCTTT.

The chain links TRBV7-9 to TRBJ2-7, with D possibly being TRBD2 (7 bases). Trimming stripped 6 bases from V and 0 bases from J, with 15 bases between. The CDR3 extends over 15 amino acids. Germline V gene sequence: CDR1 SEHNR, CDR2 FQNEAQ (reference sequence). CDR3 protein: CASSRPGDYSYEQYF. CDR3 in DNA: TGTGCCAGCAGTCGCCCAGGGGACTACTCCTACGAGCAGTACTTC.

CDR3 bases: TGTGCCACCAAACGACCGGGACTACATAATTACGAGCAGTACTTC. As protein: CATKRPGLHNYEQYF. J is TRBJ2-7 and V is TRBV21-1; the D segment call TRBD2 is taken from the table without a DNA check. TRBV21-1 is designated a pseudogene. The CDR3 loop spans 15 amino acids.

In nucleotides, the CDR3 is TGTGCCAGCGCGACCGGGGGGGAGGGCACAGATACGCAGTATTTT. Its protein is CASATGGEGTDTQYF. V gene TRBV6-4 combines with J gene TRBJ2-3, with 8 bases matching TRBD2. Trimming took 8 bases from V and 1 from J; bases not matched to a gene: 8. This CDR3 has 15 residues. Germline CDR1 is MRHNA and CDR2 is SNTAGT.

The rearrangement joins TRBV6-4 to TRBJ1-2, with a weak D call TRBD1 (5 bases). The CDR3 is made up of 15 amino acids. The ends were cut back, 4 bases at V and 2 bases at J, with 14 bases in the middle. Germline loops: CDR1 MRHNA, CDR2 SNTAGT. CDR3 nucleotides: TGTGCCAGCAGTGTATCACCGGGGGGGAACTATGGCTACACCTTC. Its translation: CASSVSPGGNYGYTF.

The chain has TRBV9 and TRBJ2-2, with 15 bases lining up with TRBD2. This CDR3 spans 19 amino acids. Germline CDR1 is SGDLS and CDR2 is YYNGEE. V lost 3 bases, J lost 5 bases, and 11 bases stayed unmatched. CDR3 DNA sequence: TGTGCCAGCAGCGCCCGGACTAGCGGGGGGGCTAAAGGGACCGGGGAGCTGTTTTTT. Amino acid sequence: CASSARTSGGAKGTGELFF. The full variable domain, rest sourced from reference TRBV9 and TRBJ2-2, is DSGVTQTPKHLITATGQRVTLRCSPRSGDLSVYWYQQSLDQGLQFLIQYYNGEERAKGNILERFSAQQFPDLHSELNLSSLELGDSALYFCASSARTSGGAKGTGELFFGEGSRLTVL.

The chain links TRBV6-1 to TRBJ1-2, with unresolved D. The V and J ends lost 1 base and 2 bases respectively, with 14 bases between them. CDR1 is MNHNS and CDR2 is SASEGT in the germline V gene. The CDR3 runs 16 residues. CDR3 bases: TGTGCCAGCAGTGAAGACTTTGACGGGTTAAACTATGGCTACACCTTC. It specifies CASSEDFDGLNYGYTF.

There are a few counts of this clone. The chain combines TRBV6-5 with TRBJ2-5, with 9 bases aligning to TRBD1. CDR1 and CDR2 from the germline V gene are MNHEY and SVGAGI. The CDR3 is made up of 15 amino acids. V trimming: 5 bases; J trimming: 3 bases; junction bases outside the gene matches: 7. CDR3 amino acids: CASSTPGQGEETQYF. CDR3 nucleotide sequence: TGTGCCAGCAGTACCCCGGGACAGGGCGAAGAGACCCAGTACTTC.

This sequence joins TRBV5-8 and TRBJ1-3; D not certain. Germline-derived CDR1 and CDR2 are SGHTS and YDEGEE. CDR3 length equals 15 residues. Trimming removed 4 bases from V and 4 bases from J, with 15 bases in between. CDR3 in amino acids: CASSQRIGMGNTIYF. CDR3 nucleotides: TGTGCCAGCAGCCAGCGGATAGGGATGGGAAACACCATATATTTT.

The rearrangement joins TRBV4-1 to TRBJ2-1, with a possible D match to TRBD2 (6 bases). With 4 bases removed from V and 6 bases from J, the gap between germline ends came to 16 bases. The CDR3 consists of 15 residues. Germline V gene sequence: CDR1 MGHRA, CDR2 YSYEKL. The CDR3 here is CASSPSVREANEQFF. In DNA form, the CDR3 reads TGCGCCAGCAGCCCCTCTGTGAGGGAGGCCAATGAGCAGTTCTTC.

The CDR3 here is CASREGQPRTQYF. CDR3 DNA sequence: TGTGCCAGTAGGGAGGGACAGCCCCGGACCCAGTACTTC. The J gene is TRBJ2-5, the V gene TRBV19, with D possibly TRBD1 on 7 matching bases. Germline V CDR1 and CDR2: LNHDA, SQIVND (reference sequence). The CDR3 spans 13 residues. Trimming took 6 bases from V and 7 from J, leaving 15 bases between them.

The V call is TRBV6-6, the J call TRBJ2-3, with 11 bases that match TRBD1. The length of the CDR3 is 14 residues. In germline, CDR1 is MNHNY, CDR2 SVGAGI (reference sequence). Trimming cost V 6 bases and J 4 bases; bases outside gene matches: 3. Here the CDR3 DNA reads TGTGCCAGCAGATGGGACAGGGGGTCAGATACGCAGTATTTT. Encoded protein: CASRWDRGSDTQYF.

The V and J genes are TRBV18 and TRBJ2-5; TRBD2 might be the D (6 bases). This CDR3 spans 14 amino acids. In germline, CDR1 is KGHSH, CDR2 LQKENI. The V end lost 3 bases, the J end lost 3 bases, and 11 bases lay between the germline ends. CDR3 sequence (DNA): TGTGCCAGCTCACCCACCGGGAGAGAAGAGACCCAGTACTTC. Protein product: CASSPTGREETQYF. Full variable domain (remainder filled in from reference TRBV18 and TRBJ2-5): NAGVMQNPRHLVRRRGQEARLRCSPMKGHSHVYWYRQLPEEGLKFMVYLQKENIIDESGMPKERFSAEFPKEGPSILRIQQVVRGDSAAYFCASSPTGREETQYFGPGTRLLVL.

V and J are TRBV10-3 and TRBJ1-5, with TRBD1 matching 7 bases. The J segment lost 5 bases and the V segment lost 0 bases, leaving 4 bases of the junction unmatched. The CDR3 contains 15 residues. Germline V gene sequence: CDR1 ENHRY, CDR2 SYGVKD. CDR3 sequence reads: CAISESTGMDQPQHF. CDR3 sequence (DNA): TGTGCCATCAGTGAGTCGACAGGGATGGATCAGCCCCAGCATTTT.

CDR3 in DNA: TGTGCCAGCAGCTCCGCGGACGGGGAGCTGTTTTTT. It translates to CASSSADGELFF. The V call is TRBV7-6, the J call TRBJ2-2; D not resolved. The CDR3 length is 12 residues. CDR1 is SGHVS, CDR2 FNYEAQ, per germline. Deletions cut 4 bases from V and 7 bases from J, with 7 bases between. The full variable domain, completed using reference TRBV7-6 and TRBJ2-2, is GAGVSQSPRYKVTKRGQDVALRCDPISGHVSLYWYRQALGQGPEFLTYFNYEAQQDKSGLPNDRFSAERPEGSISTLTIQRTEQRDSAMYRCASSSADGELFFGEGSRLTVL.

The CDR3 nucleotides are TGTGCCAGTAGTGCCAGACTAGCCGTAGAGACCCAGTACTTC. Translation gives CASSARLAVETQYF. This rearrangement joins TRBV19 to TRBJ2-5, with TRBD2 matching over 7 bases. The CDR3 covers 14 residues. Per germline, CDR1 LNHDA and CDR2 SQIVND (reference sequence). V lost 5 bases and J lost 4; bases outside the gene matches: 7.

V is TRBV7-3 and J is TRBJ2-3, with no clear D. The ends were cut back, 2 bases at V and 2 bases at J, with 8 bases in the middle. The CDR3 is 14 residues long. The germline gives CDR1 SGHTA, CDR2 FQGTGA. The CDR3 is CASSLGLFTDTQYF. CDR3 sequence (DNA): TGTGCCAGCAGCTTAGGGCTGTTCACAGATACGCAGTATTTT.

CDR3 sequence: CASSDSGNTEAFF. The CDR3, as DNA: TGTGCCAGCTCCGATTCAGGGAACACTGAAGCTTTCTTT. V is TRBV18 and J is TRBJ1-1; D not certain. The V gene lost 6 bases and the J gene lost 1 base, with 9 bases spanning the gap. Germline V CDR1 and CDR2: KGHSH, LQKENI. CDR3 length: 13 amino acids.

This clone appeared a few times. The CDR3, as DNA: TGTGCCAGCAGCCCTGTGACAGGGGACTCCTATGGCTACACCTTC. This codes for CASSPVTGDSYGYTF. The rearrangement joins TRBV9 to TRBJ1-2; TRBD1 matches 8 bases. J was trimmed by 4 bases and V by 4 bases; bases with no gene match: 9. This CDR3 has 15 residues. Looked up from germline, CDR1 is SGDLS and CDR2 is YYNGEE.

The chain recombines TRBV28 with TRBJ2-1; maybe TRBD2 (7 bases). The CDR3 sequence is 15 residues long. The germline V gene encodes CDR1 MDHEN and CDR2 SYDVKM. The germline V and J ends were trimmed by 5 bases and 0 bases, with 11 bases remaining between them. The CDR3 is CASSPGGLSYNEQFF. For the CDR3, the DNA is TGTGCCAGCAGTCCCGGGGGGCTCTCCTACAATGAGCAGTTCTTC.

V and J are TRBV13 and TRBJ1-1; no definite D call. Trimming took 0 bases from V and 1 from J, leaving 6 bases between them. The CDR3 runs to 14 residues. Per germline, CDR1 PRHDT and CDR2 FYEKMQ (reference sequence). DNA for the CDR3: TGTGCCAGCAGCTTAGGCCAGGCGAACACTGAAGCTTTCTTT. Residues: CASSLGQANTEAFF.

The chain uses TRBV5-1 and TRBJ2-7, with 8 bases identical to TRBD1. V shed 3 bases and J 5 bases; nucleotides not matched to a gene: 7. CDR1 and CDR2 (germline): SGHRS, YFSETQ. This CDR3 spans 14 amino acids. The CDR3 protein is CASSWMDRVNEQYF. As DNA, the CDR3 is TGCGCCAGCAGCTGGATGGACAGGGTGAACGAGCAGTACTTC.

This clone came up once. The V call is TRBV5-1, the J call TRBJ1-2; maybe TRBD1 (5 bases). This CDR3 is built from 17 residues. V lost 4 bases, J lost 3 bases, and 22 bases lay in between. Germline CDR1 reads SGHRS; CDR2 reads YFSETQ. The CDR3 region is CASSRARTDTIDYGYTF. The CDR3 DNA reads as TGCGCCAGCAGCCGGGCCCGGACGGACACTATCGACTATGGCTACACCTTC.

This chain uses TRBV2 with TRBJ1-6, with TRBD1 matching over 7 bases. Germline-derived CDR1 and CDR2 are SNHLY and FYNNEI. This CDR3 has 16 residues. The V segment lost 8 bases and the J segment 10 bases; nucleotides outside the gene matches: 17. CDR3 region: CASVLFTAGGRSPLHF. The CDR3 DNA sequence: TGTGCCAGCGTATTGTTTACGGCAGGGGGTCGATCACCCCTCCACTTT.

This clone was counted between two and nine times. The CDR3 is CASRPGLEEQYF. For the CDR3, the DNA is TGTGCCAGCAGACCGGGACTAGAAGAGCAGTACTTC. The chain has TRBV6-6 and TRBJ2-5, with TRBD2 matching over 8 bases. Trimming removed 6 bases from V and 11 bases from J; junction bases left unmatched: 8. The CDR3 spans 12 residues. The germline CDR1 and CDR2 sequences are MNHNY and SVGAGI (reference sequence).

This chain uses TRBV4-1 with TRBJ2-2; the match to TRBD1 covers 8 bases. Germline assignment: CDR1 MGHRA and CDR2 YSYEKL. This CDR3 is 22 amino acids long. Unmatched junction bases numbered 25, after V lost 4 bases and J lost 3 bases. CDR3 bases: TGCGCCAGCAGCCCCCAAAGAAGCCGATCACTATCCGACAGGGGTGACACCGGGGAGCTGTTTTTT. Translating it yields CASSPQRSRSLSDRGDTGELFF.

V gene TRBV4-1 combines with J gene TRBJ1-2; D remains ambiguous. V was pared by 1 base and J by 8 bases, with 17 bases between. Germline V gene data show CDR1 as MGHRA and CDR2 as YSYEKL. This CDR3 spans 15 amino acids. The DNA for the CDR3 is TGCGCCAGCAGCCAAGGGGTACAGCCCCTATACGGCTACACCTTC. Its translation is CASSQGVQPLYGYTF.